This is a list of T cell receptor beta chains from one sample in a study of blood T cell repertoires in COVID-19. The repertoire was sequenced with immunoSEQ multiplex PCR; TCRdb's copy has only in-frame clones and lacks some. The data show around 190,000 clones, nearly 90% seen once. Material: peripheral blood. The receptors were sampled from a man in his late teens or twenties who had recovered from COVID-19. CDR3s include the opening cysteine and the closing phenylalanine or tryptophan. The D gene is left open where the match is weak. The listing skips clone size in some rows; elsewhere it reads once, few, many or a size class.

TGCGCCAGCAGCTTGGAGCCGAACACCGGGGAGCTGTTTTTT,CASSLEPNTGELFF,once,TRBV5-1,-,TRBJ2-2
TGTGCCACTAGCCTGGGTGATACGCAGTATTTT,CATSLGDTQYF,-,TRBV24-1,-,TRBJ2-3
TGTGCCAGCGTTGTCGGCACCGGGGAGCTGTTTTTT,CASVVGTGELFF,-,TRBV19,-,TRBJ2-2
TGTGCCAGCAGCCAGGGGACAGGGCGGTACCAGCCCCAGCATTTT,CASSQGTGRYQPQHF,-,TRBV5-6,TRBD1,TRBJ1-5
TGTGCCAGCAGCTTGGGTCTAGCGGGAGGACAAGAGACCCAGTACTTC,CASSLGLAGGQETQYF,-,TRBV11-3,TRBD2,TRBJ2-5
TGCGCCAGCAGCCAGGCCGACTCAGGGGCCAGCACTGAAGCTTTCTTT,CASSQADSGASTEAFF,-,TRBV4-3,-,TRBJ1-1
TGTGCCAGCAGCGACGGACAGAGGGTCTATGGCTACACCTTC,CASSDGQRVYGYTF,-,TRBV6-5,-,TRBJ1-2
TGTGCCAGCAGTATTTCGACTAGCGGGAGATTGTACGAGCAGTACTTC,CASSISTSGRLYEQYF,-,TRBV6-2/TRBV6-3,TRBD2,TRBJ2-7
TGTGCCAGCAAGCTAAGCGGGAGCTCCTACAATGAGCAGTTCTTC,CASKLSGSSYNEQFF,-,TRBV2,TRBD2,TRBJ2-1
TGCGCCAGCAGAGGGACGGGAGGGTCGTGGGACGAGCAGTACTTC,CASRGTGGSWDEQYF,once,TRBV5-1,TRBD2,TRBJ2-7
TGTGCCTGGAAGGGGCGGATTTCCGAGCAGTACTTC,CAWKGRISEQYF,-,TRBV30,-,TRBJ2-7
TGCGCCAGCAGTCCCCTGGACAGGGAAGGTTTCCGGGGGCTGTTTTTT,CASSPLDREGFRGLFF,-,TRBV5-1,TRBD1,TRBJ2-2
TGTGCCTCCGGAGAGGTGGGGGACTTTTGCTCCTACAATGAGCAGTTCTTC,CASGEVGDFCSYNEQFF,-,TRBV30,-,TRBJ2-1
TGTGCCAGCAGCCTAGTAGCGGGAAAGGGAGAGACCCAGTACTTC,CASSLVAGKGETQYF,once,TRBV5-6,TRBD2,TRBJ2-5
TGCGCCAGCAGGGTTCGCCCGGGACAGGGGTCCCACGAGCAGTACTTC,CASRVRPGQGSHEQYF,-,TRBV5-1,TRBD1,TRBJ2-7
TGTGCCAGCTCAACATACAGGGGGCCACGGACGGTGGACACTGAAGCTTTCTTT,CASSTYRGPRTVDTEAFF,-,TRBV18,TRBD1,TRBJ1-1
TGTGCCAGCAGTTTCCCCCGGGGGCTAGCGGGAGATATCTACAATGAGCAGTTCTTC,CASSFPRGLAGDIYNEQFF,once,TRBV28,TRBD2,TRBJ2-1
TGTGCCAGCAGTGACTCAGAAGACAGGGCGGGCAATCAGCCCCAGCATTTT,CASSDSEDRAGNQPQHF,few,TRBV6-4,TRBD1,TRBJ1-5
TGTGCCAGCATCGGGCCGGGGCCAGGGACTCCAACGAACTATGGCTACACCTTC,CASIGPGPGTPTNYGYTF,-,TRBV3-1/TRBV3-2,-,TRBJ1-2
TGTGCCAGCAGCTTAGAAGGCGGGGCCAAGAGGACTGAAGCTTTCTTT,CASSLEGGAKRTEAFF,-,TRBV11-2,-,TRBJ1-1
TGTGCCAGCAGTGATCCAGGGCTCTACGAGCAGTACTTC,CASSDPGLYEQYF,-,TRBV2,-,TRBJ2-7
TGCGCCAGCAGCTTGTTCACAGGGGTTCAAGAGACCCAGTACTTC,CASSLFTGVQETQYF,-,TRBV5-1,TRBD1,TRBJ2-5
TGTGCCAGCAGCCTGACAGGCGGGGGAAACACCATATATTTT,CASSLTGGGNTIYF,-,TRBV6-2/TRBV6-3,-,TRBJ1-3
TGTGCTAGTGGTTTGGTACTGAACCCCATTGGACTAGCACAGGACAATGAGCAGTTCTTC,CASGLVLNPIGLAQDNEQFF,-,TRBV12-5,TRBD2,TRBJ2-1
TGTGCCAGTAGCGGACGGGGATTGAACTACGAGCAGTACTTC,CASSGRGLNYEQYF,-,TRBV19,-,TRBJ2-7
TGTGCCACCAGCCGCAGCGGGAGCGGTAGTGAGCAGTTCTTC,CATSRSGSGSEQFF,-,TRBV24-1,TRBD2,TRBJ2-1
TGCGCCAGCAGCGTCACTACAAACAAGAATGAGCAGTTCTTC,CASSVTTNKNEQFF,-,TRBV5-1,-,TRBJ2-1
TGTGCCAGCAGTAAGGGGACAGGCCCCGTCTATGGCTACACCTTC,CASSKGTGPVYGYTF,-,TRBV7-6,TRBD1,TRBJ1-2
TGTGCCAGTAGTATAGGGGCCAGGGGATACAATCAGCCCCAGCATTTT,CASSIGARGYNQPQHF,-,TRBV19,-,TRBJ1-5
TGTGCCAGCAGCTCCCAACAGGGGAGCTATGGCTACACCTTC,CASSSQQGSYGYTF,-,TRBV7-2,TRBD1,TRBJ1-2
TGTGCCAGCAGCAGAGGGGGGGGTGGCTACACCTTC,CASSRGGGGYTF,-,TRBV7-8,-,TRBJ1-2
TGTGCCAGTAGTAACGGAGGCGAGCAGTACTTC,CASSNGGEQYF,-,TRBV19,-,TRBJ2-7
TGTGCCAGCAGCTTAGCCCCACTAGCGGGAACCTACGAGCAGTACTTC,CASSLAPLAGTYEQYF,-,TRBV7-6,TRBD2,TRBJ2-7
TGTGCCAGCAGTCATGAAGCGGGAGTTAACAATGAGCAGTTCTTC,CASSHEAGVNNEQFF,-,TRBV9,TRBD2,TRBJ2-1
TGTGCCTCAGGCTGGAGCGGGAGAAAAAAAGAGACCCAGTACTTC,CASGWSGRKKETQYF,once,TRBV27,TRBD2,TRBJ2-5
TGTGCCAGCAGCCGCGAGGAGGTTGGCTACACCTTC,CASSREEVGYTF,-,TRBV9,-,TRBJ1-2
TGTGCCAGCAGCTTGGACGGGGATAATTCACCCCTCCACTTT,CASSLDGDNSPLHF,-,TRBV11-2,-,TRBJ1-6
TGTGCCAGCAGTTCCGACAGGGCATATAATCAGCCCCAGCATTTT,CASSSDRAYNQPQHF,-,TRBV6-2/TRBV6-3,TRBD1,TRBJ1-5
TGTGCCAGCAGCGCGACTAGCTGGAATGAGCAGTTCTTC,CASSATSWNEQFF,-,TRBV9,TRBD2,TRBJ2-1
TGTGCCAGCTCACCGGACACCCAAGAGACCCAGTACTTC,CASSPDTQETQYF,-,TRBV18,-,TRBJ2-5
TGTGCCAGCAGCCCACTCGATGCTGGGGCCAACGTCCTGACTTTC,CASSPLDAGANVLTF,-,TRBV28,-,TRBJ2-6
TGTGCCAGCAGACAGACTAGCGGGAGGACAGATACGCAGTATTTT,CASRQTSGRTDTQYF,-,TRBV2,TRBD2,TRBJ2-3